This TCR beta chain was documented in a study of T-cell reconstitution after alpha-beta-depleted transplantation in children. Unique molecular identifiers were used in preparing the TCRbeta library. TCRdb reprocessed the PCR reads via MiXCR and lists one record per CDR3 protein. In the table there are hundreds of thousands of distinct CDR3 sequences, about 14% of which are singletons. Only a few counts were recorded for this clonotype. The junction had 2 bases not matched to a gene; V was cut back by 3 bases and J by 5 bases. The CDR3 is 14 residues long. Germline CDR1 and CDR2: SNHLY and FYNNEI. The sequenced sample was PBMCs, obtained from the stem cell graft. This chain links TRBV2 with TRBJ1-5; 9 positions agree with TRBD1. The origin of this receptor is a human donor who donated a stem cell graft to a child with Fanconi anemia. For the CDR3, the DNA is TGTGCCAGCAGTGATACAGGGGGCGATCAGCCCCAGCATTTT. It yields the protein CASSDTGGDQPQHF.